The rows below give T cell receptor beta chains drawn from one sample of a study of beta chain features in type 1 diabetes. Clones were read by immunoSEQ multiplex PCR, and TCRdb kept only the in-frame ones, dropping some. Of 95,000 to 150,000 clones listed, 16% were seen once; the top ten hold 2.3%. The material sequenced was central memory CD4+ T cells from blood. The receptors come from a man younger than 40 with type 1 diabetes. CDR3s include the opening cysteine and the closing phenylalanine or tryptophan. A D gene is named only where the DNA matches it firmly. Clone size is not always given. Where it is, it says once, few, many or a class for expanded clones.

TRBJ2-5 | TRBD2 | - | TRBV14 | CASSPLAGDLQETQYF | TGTGCCAGCAGCCCCTTAGCGGGGGACCTTCAAGAGACCCAGTACTTC
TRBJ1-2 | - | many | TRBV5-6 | CASSEGGYGYTF | TGTGCCAGCAGCGAAGGGGGGTATGGCTACACCTTC
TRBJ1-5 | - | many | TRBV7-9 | CASSGSNQPQHF | TGTGCCAGCAGTGGAAGCAATCAGCCCCAGCATTTT
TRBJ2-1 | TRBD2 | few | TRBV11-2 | CASSPLAGAVYNEQFF | TGTGCCAGCAGCCCTCTAGCGGGGGCCGTCTACAATGAGCAGTTCTTC
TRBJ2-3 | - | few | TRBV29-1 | CSALQGRTDTQYF | TGCAGCGCCCTCCAGGGTCGGACAGATACGCAGTATTTT
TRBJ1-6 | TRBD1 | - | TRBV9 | CASSPTTGYESPLHF | TGTGCCAGCAGCCCTACGACAGGGTATGAATCACCCCTCCACTTT
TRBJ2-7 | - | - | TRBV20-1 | CSARQNYEQYF | TGCAGTGCCAGACAGAACTACGAGCAGTACTTC
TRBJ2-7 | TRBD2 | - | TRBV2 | CAGKTSGGTYEQYF | TGTGCCGGCAAGACTAGCGGGGGAACCTACGAGCAGTACTTC
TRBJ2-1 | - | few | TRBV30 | CAWKGWRTEQFF | TGTGCCTGGAAGGGTTGGCGAACCGAGCAGTTCTTC
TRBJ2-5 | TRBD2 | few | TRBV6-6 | CASSFGLAGKETQYF | TGTGCCAGCAGCTTCGGACTAGCGGGGAAAGAGACCCAGTACTTC
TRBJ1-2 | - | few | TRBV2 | CASSVEGRYGYTF | TGTGCCAGCAGTGTGGAAGGGCGCTATGGCTACACCTTC
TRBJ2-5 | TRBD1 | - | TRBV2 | CASREGAQRETQYF | TGTGCCAGCCGTGAGGGGGCGCAAAGGGAGACCCAGTACTTC
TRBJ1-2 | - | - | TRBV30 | CAWSVRGADGYTF | TGTGCCTGGAGTGTACGAGGGGCGGATGGCTACACCTTC
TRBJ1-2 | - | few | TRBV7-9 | CASSQTRGYTF | TGTGCCAGCAGCCAGACGAGAGGCTACACCTTC
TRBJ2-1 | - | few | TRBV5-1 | CASAPKLSSYNEQFF | TGCGCCAGCGCCCCCAAATTGAGCTCCTACAATGAGCAGTTCTTC
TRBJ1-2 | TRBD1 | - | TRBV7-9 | CASSPGQGNYGYTF | TGTGCCAGCAGCCCAGGACAGGGAAACTATGGCTACACCTTC
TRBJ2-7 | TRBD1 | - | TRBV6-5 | CASSYGTGGSPYEQYF | TGTGCCAGCAGTTACGGGACAGGGGGCTCCCCCTACGAGCAGTACTTC
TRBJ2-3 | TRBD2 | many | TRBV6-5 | CASSLEVGLADTQYF | TGTGCCAGCAGTCTTGAAGTGGGACTAGCAGATACGCAGTATTTT
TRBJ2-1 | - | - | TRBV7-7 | CASSLASASYNEQFF | TGTGCCAGCAGCTTAGCGTCAGCCTCCTACAATGAGCAGTTCTTC
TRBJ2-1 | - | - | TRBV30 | CAWSKSPGTLYNEQFF | TGTGCCTGGTCAAAATCCCCAGGGACCCTTTACAATGAGCAGTTCTTC
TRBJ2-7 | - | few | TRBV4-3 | CASSQDQGRGYEQYF | TGCGCCAGCAGCCAAGATCAGGGCAGGGGCTACGAGCAGTACTTC
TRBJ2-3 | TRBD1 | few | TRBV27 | CASTSDREGTDTQYF | TGTGCCAGCACCTCGGACAGGGAAGGGACAGATACGCAGTATTTT
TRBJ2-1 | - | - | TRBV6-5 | CASRTGQNNEQFF | TGTGCCAGCAGGACCGGACAGAATAATGAGCAGTTCTTC
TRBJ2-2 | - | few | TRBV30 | CAWSRGAYTGELFF | TGTGCCTGGAGTCGGGGGGCGTACACCGGGGAGCTGTTTTTT
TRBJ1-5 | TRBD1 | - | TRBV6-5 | CASSSTADRGFTQHF | TGTGCCAGCAGTTCGACCGCCGACAGGGGTTTTACCCAGCATTTT
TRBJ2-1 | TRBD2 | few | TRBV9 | CASSVVSGENNEQFF | TGTGCCAGCAGCGTAGTTAGCGGGGAAAACAATGAGCAGTTCTTC
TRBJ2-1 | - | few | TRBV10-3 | CAISPGTTQRNEQFF | TGTGCCATCAGCCCGGGGACAACTCAACGCAATGAGCAGTTCTTC
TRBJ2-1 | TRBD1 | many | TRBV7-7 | CASSLTGTGGLDEQFF | TGTGCTAGCAGCCTCACCGGGACAGGGGGCCTTGATGAGCAGTTCTTC
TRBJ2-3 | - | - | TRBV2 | CASSESREDTQYF | TGTGCCAGCAGTGAAAGTCGGGAAGATACGCAGTATTTT
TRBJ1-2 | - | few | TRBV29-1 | CSVDDTVANGYTF | TGCAGCGTCGACGACACGGTTGCGAATGGCTACACCTTC
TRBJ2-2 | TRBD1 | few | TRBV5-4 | CASRPGQGASAGELFF | TGTGCCAGCAGACCCGGACAGGGGGCTAGCGCCGGGGAGCTGTTTTTT
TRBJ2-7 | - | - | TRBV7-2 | CASSLTPSYEQYF | TGTGCCAGCAGCTTAACCCCCTCCTACGAGCAGTACTTC
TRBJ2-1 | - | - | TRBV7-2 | CASSLARDNEQFF | TGTGCCAGCAGCTTAGCCCGAGACAATGAGCAGTTCTTC
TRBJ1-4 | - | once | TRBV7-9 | CASSLGSVEKLFF | TGTGCCAGCAGCTTAGGATCGGTTGAAAAACTGTTTTTT
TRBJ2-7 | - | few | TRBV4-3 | CASSREQGVVYEQYF | TGCGCCAGCAGCCGCGAACAGGGAGTCGTGTACGAGCAGTACTTC
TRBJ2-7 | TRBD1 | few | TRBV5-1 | CASSLSVGTGIEQYF | TGCGCCAGCAGCTTGAGTGTCGGGACAGGGATCGAGCAGTACTTC
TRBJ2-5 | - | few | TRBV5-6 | CASSREITGTAQYF | TGTGCCAGCAGCCGAGAGATAACAGGGACGGCCCAGTACTTC
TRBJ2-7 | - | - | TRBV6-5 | CASSVGGGIPYEQYF | TGTGCCAGCAGTGTGGGAGGGGGTATCCCCTACGAGCAGTACTTC
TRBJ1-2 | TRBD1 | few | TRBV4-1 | CASSFVPGQAEYGYTF | TGCGCCAGCAGCTTTGTCCCGGGACAGGCGGAATATGGCTACACCTTC
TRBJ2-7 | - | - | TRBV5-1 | CASSAGDAYEQYF | TGCGCCAGCAGCGCCGGAGATGCCTACGAGCAGTACTTC
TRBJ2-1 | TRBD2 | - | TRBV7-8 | CASSAVAGSSYNEQFF | TGTGCCAGCAGCGCGGTAGCGGGGAGCTCCTACAATGAGCAGTTCTTC
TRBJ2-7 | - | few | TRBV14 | CASSQDSVSEQYF | TGTGCCAGCAGCCAAGATTCAGTCTCCGAGCAGTACTTC
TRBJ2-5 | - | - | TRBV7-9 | CASSLAAAIGETQYF | TGTGCCAGCAGCTTAGCGGCGGCAATCGGAGAGACCCAGTACTTC
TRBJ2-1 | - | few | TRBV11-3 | CASSLDQGGTSSYNEQFF | TGTGCCAGCAGCTTAGATCAAGGAGGAACCAGCTCCTACAATGAGCAGTTCTTC
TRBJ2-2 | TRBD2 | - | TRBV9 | CASSARAGGQNTGELFF | TGTGCCAGCAGCGCGAGAGCGGGGGGCCAGAACACCGGGGAGCTGTTTTTT
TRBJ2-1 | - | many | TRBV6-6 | CASSSLIGTYNEQFF | TGTGCCAGCAGTTCCCTAATCGGGACATACAATGAGCAGTTCTTC
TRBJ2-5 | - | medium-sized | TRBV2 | CASSEIPAQYF | TGTGCCAGCAGTGAAATACCCGCACAGTACTTC
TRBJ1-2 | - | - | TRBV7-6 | CASSSGQANGYTF | TGTGCCAGCAGCTCCGGACAAGCCAATGGCTACACCTTC
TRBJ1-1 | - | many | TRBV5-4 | CASSLPLNTEAFF | TGTGCCAGCAGCTTGCCGCTGAACACTGAAGCTTTCTTT
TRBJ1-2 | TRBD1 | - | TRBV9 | CASSENQGDHGYTF | TGTGCCAGCAGCGAAAATCAGGGGGATCATGGCTACACCTTC
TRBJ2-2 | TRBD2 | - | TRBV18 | CASSPRTSGAGELFF | TGTGCCAGCTCACCGCGGACTAGCGGGGCCGGGGAGCTGTTTTTT
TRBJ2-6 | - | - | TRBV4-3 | CASGRRSGANVLTF | TGCGCCAGCGGGCGGCGCTCTGGGGCCAACGTCCTGACTTTC
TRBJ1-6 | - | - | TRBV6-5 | CASSEGVSPLHF | TGTGCCAGCAGTGAAGGGGTCTCACCCCTCCACTTT
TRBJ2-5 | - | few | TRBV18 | CASSPGPGGETQYF | TGTGCCAGCTCACCAGGTCCCGGAGGGGAGACCCAGTACTTC
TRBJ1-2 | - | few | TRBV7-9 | CASSLADRVDGYTF | TGTGCCAGCAGCTTAGCGGACCGTGTCGATGGCTACACCTTC
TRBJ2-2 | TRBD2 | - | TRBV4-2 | CASRASGGSHSSGELFF | TGTGCCAGCAGGGCTAGCGGGGGGTCTCACTCCTCCGGGGAGCTGTTTTTT
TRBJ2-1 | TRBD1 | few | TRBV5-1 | CASSFQGEYNEQFF | TGCGCCAGCAGCTTTCAGGGGGAGTACAATGAGCAGTTCTTC
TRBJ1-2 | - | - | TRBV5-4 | CASSSQAMVTF | TGTGCCAGCAGCTCACAGGCCATGGTCACCTTC
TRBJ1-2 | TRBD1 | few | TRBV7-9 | CASSSETGEGGYTF | TGTGCCAGCAGCTCCGAAACAGGGGAGGGTGGCTACACCTTC